This T cell receptor beta chain derives from a study of cytomegalovirus exposure and HLA in healthy donors. Primers for the PCR totalled 60 Vbeta and 13 Jbeta. Generated by immunoSEQ multiplex PCR, the TCRdb table keeps only in-frame clones and is missing some. The table has some 76,000 clones, about four fifths seen once; the top ten hold roughly an eighth. Broader study findings: Most observed TCR sequences were rare, whereas some public TCRs were detected in many donors. For TCR beta chains, V- and J-gene trimming was later linked to a missense DCLRE1C variant. In a later analysis, the majority of CMV-associated beta chains seemingly showed HLA restriction. The authors reported that TCR beta sequences could predict HLA-A and HLA-B alleles. These predictions were accurate for most subjects in the first cohort.

The V and J ends lost 5 bases and 4 bases, in that order; junction bases with no gene match: 6. The CDR3 has 13 residues. CDR1 is GTSNPN and CDR2 is SVGIG in the germline V gene (reference sequence). A word on this clone: The antigen is not known.

This chain uses TRBV30 with TRBJ1-1, with TRBD1 matching 8 bases. Sequenced: PBMCs. This clonotype originated in a male donor in good health and CMV-seropositive. This CDR3 is CAWGTGGSTEAFF. CDR3 DNA: TGTGCCTGGGGTACAGGGGGTAGCACTGAAGCTTTCTTT.